The entry below gives a single T cell receptor (beta chain) sequence along with its context. These data originate in a study of blood T cell repertoires in COVID-19. Method: immunoSEQ multiplex PCR; TCRdb's copy keeps in-frame clones and lacks some. The repertoire consists of 130,000 to 150,000 clones, with 75% to 85% occurring once and the leading ten covering approximately 8.4%. This CDR3 spans 15 amino acids. The germline gives CDR1 SEHNR, CDR2 FQNEAQ (reference sequence). The V and J ends lost 5 bases and 7 bases respectively, with 17 bases between them. Source material: peripheral blood. V is TRBV7-9 and J is TRBJ1-4; D is perhaps TRBD1 (6 bases). The TCR comes from a human donor with acute or convalescent COVID-19. The donor label of this sample is uncertain. CDR3: CASSPQGSVGEKLFF. The CDR3 DNA follows: TGTGCCAGCAGCCCACAGGGCTCAGTAGGTGAAAAACTGTTTTTT.